Listed below are T cell receptor beta chains from one sample, sequenced in a study of blood T cell repertoires in COVID-19. Sequenced by immunoSEQ multiplex PCR; TCRdb stores in-frame clones only, minus some. The data show some 270,000 clones, 85% to 90% seen once. The material sequenced was PBMCs or T cells enriched from blood (not recorded which). Source of these receptors: a woman aged 30 to 39 with acute COVID-19. Both conserved end residues are part of each CDR3. The order of the fields is D gene, V gene, clone size, J gene, CDR3 DNA, CDR3 protein. The D gene is left open where the match is weak. Clone sizes are given selectively: once, few, many, or a class where the clone is expanded.

D: -
V: TRBV30
size: -
J: TRBJ1-6
DNA: TGTGCCTGGACGCCCATTGCGGATTCACCCCTCCACTTT
CDR3: CAWTPIADSPLHF

D: -
V: TRBV9
size: -
J: TRBJ2-1
DNA: TGTGCCAGCAGCCGAGGGGAGGGGGGGCTGGATGAGCAGTTCTTC
CDR3: CASSRGEGGLDEQFF

D: TRBD1
V: TRBV13
size: -
J: TRBJ1-1
DNA: TGTGCCAGCAGCCAGACTACAGGGGGAGCAGGGAACACTGAAGCTTTCTTT
CDR3: CASSQTTGGAGNTEAFF

D: TRBD1
V: TRBV14
size: -
J: TRBJ2-7
DNA: TGTGCCAGCAGCCAAGGGTCAGGGGGAGCCTACGAGCAGTACTTC
CDR3: CASSQGSGGAYEQYF

D: -
V: TRBV18
size: -
J: TRBJ2-7
DNA: TGTGCCAGCTCACCACCGGGGCAGAGACTCTACTACGAGCAGTACTTC
CDR3: CASSPPGQRLYYEQYF

D: -
V: TRBV2
size: -
J: TRBJ2-7
DNA: TGTGCCAGCAGTGAGGGGGGGCTGGAGGAGCAGTACTTC
CDR3: CASSEGGLEEQYF

D: TRBD2
V: TRBV19
size: -
J: TRBJ2-3
DNA: TGTGCCAGTAGTATGGAGCGGGAGGGCACAGATACGCAGTATTTT
CDR3: CASSMEREGTDTQYF

D: -
V: TRBV10-2
size: -
J: TRBJ1-5
DNA: TGCGCCAGCAGTGGGAGCGGGGACCAGCCCCAGCATTTT
CDR3: CASSGSGDQPQHF

D: TRBD2
V: TRBV28
size: -
J: TRBJ2-1
DNA: TGTGCCAGCAGTTTAAGCCCCGGGCAGGGAGGGTTGGATGAGCAGTTCTTC
CDR3: CASSLSPGQGGLDEQFF

D: TRBD2
V: TRBV19
size: -
J: TRBJ2-7
DNA: TGTGCCAGTAGTATACAGGGAGGGGAGCAGTACTTC
CDR3: CASSIQGGEQYF

D: TRBD1
V: TRBV4-1
size: -
J: TRBJ1-5
DNA: TGCGCCAGCAGCCGGGAAGGACAGGGGCGCGCGCCCCAGCATTTT
CDR3: CASSREGQGRAPQHF

D: -
V: TRBV7-3
size: -
J: TRBJ2-1
DNA: TGTGCCAGCAGCTTCGACTACAATCCCTGGGCCACCTACAATGAGCAGTTCTTC
CDR3: CASSFDYNPWATYNEQFF

D: TRBD2
V: TRBV5-1
size: -
J: TRBJ2-7
DNA: TGCGCCAGCAGCTTACTAGCGGGAAACTACGAGCAGTACTTC
CDR3: CASSLLAGNYEQYF

D: TRBD2
V: TRBV28
size: -
J: TRBJ2-3
DNA: TGTGCCAGCAGTTGGGGAGGACTAGCGGGAGGCACTGATACGCAGTATTTT
CDR3: CASSWGGLAGGTDTQYF

D: -
V: TRBV7-2
size: -
J: TRBJ2-2
DNA: TGTGCCAGCAGCTTTGTGTTAACGAACACCGGGGAGCTGTTTTTT
CDR3: CASSFVLTNTGELFF

D: -
V: TRBV19
size: -
J: TRBJ2-2
DNA: TGTGCCAGTAAGGACTCGCGGGACAGAATAACCGGGGAGCTGTTTTTT
CDR3: CASKDSRDRITGELFF

D: TRBD1
V: TRBV6-5
size: -
J: TRBJ1-4
DNA: TGTGCCAGCAGATCCGGGACAGGGGATGAAAAACTGTTTTTT
CDR3: CASRSGTGDEKLFF

D: TRBD2
V: TRBV4-1
size: -
J: TRBJ2-2
DNA: TGCGCCAGCAGCCAAATAGCGGGAGAAGGGGAGCTGTTTTTT
CDR3: CASSQIAGEGELFF

D: TRBD1
V: TRBV27
size: -
J: TRBJ1-6
DNA: TGTGCCAGCAGCCAGGACAGGGCCTTCTATTCACCCCTCCACTTT
CDR3: CASSQDRAFYSPLHF

D: -
V: TRBV2
size: -
J: TRBJ2-7
DNA: TGTGCCAGCAGTGAAGCGCTTACAGGGTTCGAGCAGTACTTC
CDR3: CASSEALTGFEQYF

D: -
V: TRBV14
size: few
J: TRBJ2-2
DNA: TGTGCCAGCAGCGGTTTGCGGAGCACCGGGGAGCTGTTTTTT
CDR3: CASSGLRSTGELFF

D: -
V: TRBV27
size: -
J: TRBJ2-7
DNA: TGTGCCAGCAGTTCGACACGGCTCTACGAGCAGTACTTC
CDR3: CASSSTRLYEQYF

D: TRBD1
V: TRBV7-2
size: -
J: TRBJ1-4
DNA: TGTGCCAGCAGCTTAACAGGGGGCGAAGAAAAACTGTTTTTT
CDR3: CASSLTGGEEKLFF

D: -
V: TRBV5-1
size: -
J: TRBJ2-1
DNA: TGCGCCAGCAGCGTGCCTCAGGGGGGCACCTACAATGAGCAGTTCTTC
CDR3: CASSVPQGGTYNEQFF

D: -
V: TRBV5-1
size: -
J: TRBJ2-3
DNA: TGCGCCAGCAGCTTGGATGCCGGGAGTTCTGCAGATACGCAGTATTTT
CDR3: CASSLDAGSSADTQYF

D: -
V: TRBV28
size: -
J: TRBJ1-1
DNA: TGTGCCAGCAGTGGAGGGGAGGCCATGAACACTGAAGCTTTCTTT
CDR3: CASSGGEAMNTEAFF

D: -
V: TRBV7-9
size: -
J: TRBJ2-7
DNA: TGTGCCAGCAGCCCTAGATCGGCACCAAGCGCCCTCGAGCAGTACTTC
CDR3: CASSPRSAPSALEQYF

D: -
V: TRBV7-3
size: -
J: TRBJ2-1
DNA: TGTGCCAGCAGCCCAGCAAGGGACATCTACAATGAGCAGTTCTTC
CDR3: CASSPARDIYNEQFF

D: -
V: TRBV12-3/TRBV12-4
size: -
J: TRBJ1-1
DNA: TGTGCCAGCAGTTCCAGACCAGGGGCTGAAGCTTTCTTT
CDR3: CASSSRPGAEAFF

D: -
V: TRBV28
size: -
J: TRBJ2-5
DNA: TGTGCCAGCAGCTACCGGGGGGCTGAGACCCAGTACTTC
CDR3: CASSYRGAETQYF

D: -
V: TRBV11-2
size: -
J: TRBJ2-7
DNA: TGTGCCAGCAGCTTAGACAGGGGATCCTACGAGCAGTACTTC
CDR3: CASSLDRGSYEQYF

D: -
V: TRBV11-3
size: -
J: TRBJ2-1
DNA: TGTGCCAGCAGCTTGGGGACTGGATACAATGAGCAGTTCTTC
CDR3: CASSLGTGYNEQFF

D: -
V: TRBV11-2
size: -
J: TRBJ1-5
DNA: TGTGCCAGCAGCTCGGGAGTGGCCCTTCCCCAGCATTTT
CDR3: CASSSGVALPQHF

D: -
V: TRBV5-1
size: -
J: TRBJ1-4
DNA: TGCGCCAGCAGCTCCGACAGCACCGATGAAAAACTGTTTTTT
CDR3: CASSSDSTDEKLFF

D: -
V: TRBV27
size: few
J: TRBJ2-2
DNA: TGTGCCAGCAGTTTGCGGGGCGGGGAGCTGTTTTTT
CDR3: CASSLRGGELFF

D: -
V: TRBV28
size: -
J: TRBJ1-5
DNA: TGTGCCAGCAGGTATAGCAATCAGCCCCAGCATTTT
CDR3: CASRYSNQPQHF

D: -
V: TRBV3-1/TRBV3-2
size: -
J: TRBJ2-3
DNA: TGTGCCAGCAGCCATGGACTTGATACGCAGTATTTT
CDR3: CASSHGLDTQYF

D: -
V: TRBV28
size: -
J: TRBJ1-6
DNA: TGTGCCAGCAGCCTGCCGCGTAGACAGTTCTATAATTCACCCCTCCACTTT
CDR3: CASSLPRRQFYNSPLHF

D: -
V: TRBV3-1/TRBV3-2
size: -
J: TRBJ1-4
DNA: TGTGCCAGCAGCCCCACAGTTCTCGAGGGGGAGGAAAAACTGTTTTTT
CDR3: CASSPTVLEGEEKLFF

D: -
V: TRBV2
size: -
J: TRBJ1-4
DNA: TGTGCCATCATGGTGGCAGGGAGGGATGAAAAACTGTTTTTT
CDR3: CAIMVAGRDEKLFF

D: -
V: TRBV4-2
size: -
J: TRBJ2-7
DNA: TGTGCCAGCAGCCTGAGCGGCGGGGGCGACGAGCAGTACTTC
CDR3: CASSLSGGGDEQYF

D: TRBD1
V: TRBV5-1
size: -
J: TRBJ2-1
DNA: TGCGCCAGCAGCCCGGGAGGGACAGGGGGCGCACCGAATGAGCAGTTCTTC
CDR3: CASSPGGTGGAPNEQFF

D: TRBD1
V: TRBV19
size: -
J: TRBJ2-3
DNA: TGTGCCAGTAGGCCAGGGGGTTCCGATACGCAGTATTTT
CDR3: CASRPGGSDTQYF

D: TRBD2
V: TRBV10-1
size: -
J: TRBJ2-7
DNA: TGCGCCAGCTCCTCGGGGGAGGGCCCCCTCGAGCAGTACTTC
CDR3: CASSSGEGPLEQYF

D: -
V: TRBV11-2
size: -
J: TRBJ1-4
DNA: TGTGCCAGCACCAGACAGGTCGGAGGTGAAAAACTGTTTTTT
CDR3: CASTRQVGGEKLFF

D: -
V: TRBV7-6
size: -
J: TRBJ2-1
DNA: TGTGCCAGCAGCCCTTGGCAGGTGGACTACAATGAGCAGTTCTTC
CDR3: CASSPWQVDYNEQFF

D: TRBD1
V: TRBV5-5
size: -
J: TRBJ2-2
DNA: TGTGCCAGCAGCTGGACAGGACAAGACACCGGGGAGCTGTTTTTT
CDR3: CASSWTGQDTGELFF

D: -
V: TRBV9
size: -
J: TRBJ2-3
DNA: TGTGCCAGCAGCGTGGATTACGCGGTAACGGCAAATACGCAGTATTTT
CDR3: CASSVDYAVTANTQYF

D: TRBD2
V: TRBV10-2
size: few
J: TRBJ2-7
DNA: TGCGCCAGCCAACTGACTAGCGGGGACGGCTACGAGCAGTACTTC
CDR3: CASQLTSGDGYEQYF

D: TRBD2
V: TRBV5-4
size: -
J: TRBJ2-3
DNA: TGTGCCAGCAGTATGACTAGCGGGATCACAGATACGCAGTATTTT
CDR3: CASSMTSGITDTQYF

D: -
V: TRBV11-2
size: -
J: TRBJ1-1
DNA: TGTGCCAGCAGCTCCCTACAGGGACACCAGGCTGAAGCTTTCTTT
CDR3: CASSSLQGHQAEAFF

D: TRBD2
V: TRBV5-4
size: -
J: TRBJ2-3
DNA: TGTGCCAGCAGCTCCACACTAGCGGGAGGGGATACGCAGTATTTT
CDR3: CASSSTLAGGDTQYF